The sequence of this T cell receptor (beta chain) was determined in a study of cytomegalovirus exposure and HLA in healthy donors. Points from the study as a whole: In a later analysis, the majority of CMV-associated beta chains seemingly showed HLA restriction. The authors listed 180 or so TCR beta chains as cytomegalovirus-associated.

The CDR3 sequence is 14 residues long. From germline, CDR1 is SGHVS and CDR2 FNYEAQ. Trimming took 5 bases from V and 10 from J, leaving 15 bases between them. The PCR had 60 Vbeta and 13 Jbeta primers. Repertoires were generated with immunoSEQ multiplex PCR, while TCRdb's copy carries only in-frame clones and drops some. The top ten clones hold about 0.2% of a sample with some 200,000 clones, roughly 80% of them seen once. Comment on this clone: Its antigen is unknown.

The clonotype was recovered from a girl under 10 years old in good health and CMV-seronegative. V and J are TRBV7-6 and TRBJ1-6; D is unresolved. Sequenced: PBMCs. The CDR3 here is CASSRDLEASPLHF. CDR3 coding DNA: TGTGCCAGCAGCCGCGACCTCGAAGCGTCACCCCTCCACTTT.